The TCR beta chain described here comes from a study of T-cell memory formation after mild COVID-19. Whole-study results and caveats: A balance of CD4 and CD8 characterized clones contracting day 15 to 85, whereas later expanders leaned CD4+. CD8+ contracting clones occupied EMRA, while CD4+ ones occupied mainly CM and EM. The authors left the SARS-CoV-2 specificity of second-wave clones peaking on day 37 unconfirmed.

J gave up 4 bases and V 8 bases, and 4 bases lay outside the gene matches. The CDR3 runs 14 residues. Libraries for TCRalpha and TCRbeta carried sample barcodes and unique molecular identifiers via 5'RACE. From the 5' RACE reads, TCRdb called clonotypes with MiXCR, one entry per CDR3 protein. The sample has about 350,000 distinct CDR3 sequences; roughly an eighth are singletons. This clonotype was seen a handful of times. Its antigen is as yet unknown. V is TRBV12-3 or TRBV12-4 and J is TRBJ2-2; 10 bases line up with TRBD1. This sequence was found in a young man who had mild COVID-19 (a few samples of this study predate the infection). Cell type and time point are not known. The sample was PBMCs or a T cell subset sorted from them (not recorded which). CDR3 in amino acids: CASYRDRGTGELFF. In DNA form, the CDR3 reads TGTGCCAGCTACCGGGACAGGGGCACCGGGGAGCTGTTTTTT.